The T cell receptor beta chain under discussion was sequenced for a study of molecular identifiers for immune sequencing clone quantification. Overall study findings and caveats: Spiked Jurkat TCR RNA equivalent to one cell was reportedly detectable in approximately 980,000 naive cells. Over 97% of CMV-specific effector molecules, but under 1% of naive ones, were in clones above 20 copies.

TCRdb analysed the PCR reads with MiXCR anew, one entry per CDR3 protein. The table records hundreds of thousands of distinct CDR3 sequences, over 25% of them present only once. About this clonotype: Its antigen is not known.

Every naive CD8 library was made from between roughly 19,000 and 1,000,000 sorted cells with 10%, 30% or 50% RNA. Naive CD8 T cells were sorted as CD8+CD4-CCR7+CD45RA+. Trimming removed 3 bases from V and 2 bases from J, with 15 bases in between. Germline lookup yields CDR1 LNHDA and CDR2 SQIVND (reference sequence). The CDR3 sequence is 16 residues long. This clonotype was obtained from a human donor in good health. Some libraries in this study had Jurkat cell RNA spiked in. This chain uses TRBV19 with TRBJ2-3; D perhaps matches TRBD1 (6 bases). The sequenced sample consisted of naive CD8+ T cells from blood, with Jurkat cell RNA spiked in. Subset meaning: FACS-sorted CD8+CD4-CCR7+CD45RA+ naive T cells. The CDR3, as DNA: TGTGCCAGTAGTATCACAGGGTATTCCTACACAGATACGCAGTATTTT. Amino acids: CASSITGYSYTDTQYF.